These 7 T cell receptor beta chains came from one sample sequenced in a study of blood T cell repertoires in COVID-19. Sequencing was performed with immunoSEQ multiplex PCR; in TCRdb, only in-frame clones are kept and a portion is missing. The table has some 290,000 clones, more than 85% seen once. Sequencing used PBMCs or T cells enriched from blood (not recorded which). These receptors came from a woman in her 30s who had been exposed to COVID-19.

This chain connects TRBV10-2 to TRBJ1-2, with 7 positions matching TRBD1. Germline assignment: CDR1 WSHSY and CDR2 SAAADI. V dropped 0 bases and J dropped 1; count of bases not matched to a gene: 8. The CDR3 has 17 residues. CDR3 coding DNA: TGCGCCAGCAGTGAGTCGAAAGCCTCAGGGGGTAACTATGGCTACACCTTC. Translation: CASSESKASGGNYGYTF.

The chain links TRBV9 to TRBJ2-1; 7 bases match TRBD2. Trimming took 0 bases from V and 5 from J; bases not matched to a gene: 5. The CDR3 is 15 residues long. Germline V CDR1 and CDR2: SGDLS, YYNGEE. Here the CDR3 DNA reads TGTGCCAGCAGCGTAGGAGGCGGGAGAAACAATGAGCAGTTCTTC. As protein: CASSVGGGRNNEQFF.

The V gene is TRBV5-1, the J gene TRBJ2-3, with a possible D match to TRBD2 (5 bases). V shed 5 bases and J shed 1 base, with 20 bases lying between them. CDR1 SGHRS and CDR2 YFSETQ come from the germline V gene. CDR3 size: 17 residues. The chain's CDR3 is CASRTESLGRGTDTQYF. Written as DNA, the CDR3 is TGCGCCAGCAGAACCGAGTCCCTCGGGCGGGGCACAGATACGCAGTATTTT.

The rearrangement links TRBV19 to TRBJ1-1; TRBD1 agrees at 12 bases. Germline lookup yields CDR1 LNHDA and CDR2 SQIVND (reference sequence). This CDR3 spans 16 amino acids. The J segment lost 4 bases and the V segment lost 0 bases, leaving 3 bases of the junction unmatched. The CDR3 nucleotides are TGTGCCAGTAGTATAGATCCGGGACAGGGGGCCACTGAAGCTTTCTTT. It translates to CASSIDPGQGATEAFF.

The chain has TRBV9 and TRBJ2-7; D perhaps matches TRBD1 (6 bases). Trimming pared 4 bases from V and 7 bases from J, leaving 21 bases between. The CDR3 runs 15 residues. The germline V gene has CDR1 SGDLS and CDR2 YYNGEE. As DNA, the CDR3 is TGTGCCAGCAGCCCCGCTCCCAGGGGAAGTTGGGAGCAGTACTTC. Translation: CASSPAPRGSWEQYF.

The rearrangement uses TRBV11-1 and TRBJ2-7, with D perhaps TRBD2 (5 bases). Trimming shortened V by 5 bases and J by 2 bases, and 16 bases separated the two germline ends. This CDR3 spans 15 amino acids. Germline CDR1 SGHAT, CDR2 FQDESV (reference sequence). The CDR3 sequence: CASSPGMGSAYEQYF. The CDR3 bases are TGTGCCAGCAGCCCAGGTATGGGGAGCGCCTACGAGCAGTACTTC.

This chain links TRBV30 with TRBJ1-1; D remains unclear. CDR3 length: 15 residues. The V gene's germline CDR1 is GTSNPN and CDR2 SVGIG (reference sequence). The V gene lost 2 bases and the J gene lost 4 bases, with 17 bases spanning the gap. The CDR3 protein is CAWSHPAGLVTEAFF. CDR3 DNA sequence: TGTGCCTGGAGTCACCCGGCAGGCTTAGTCACTGAAGCTTTCTTT.